The text below deals with one TCR beta chain. The CDR3 is 14 amino acids. The V end was cut by 6 bases, the J end by 9 bases, with 18 bases between. In germline, CDR1 is LGHNA, CDR2 YSLEER. Sequenced by immunoSEQ multiplex PCR; TCRdb stores in-frame clones only, minus some. Of about 130,000 clones listed, roughly 90% are singletons. This record belongs to a study of control samples from healthy donors and cancer patients. This clonotype originated in a man between 18 and 29 years old in good health. The chain joins TRBV4-3 to TRBJ1-5; D not resolved. Sequenced sample: blood. DNA for the CDR3: TGCGCCAGCAGGTTGAGAAGGGTCCGGGGGCCCCAGCATTTT. Protein: CASRLRRVRGPQHF.